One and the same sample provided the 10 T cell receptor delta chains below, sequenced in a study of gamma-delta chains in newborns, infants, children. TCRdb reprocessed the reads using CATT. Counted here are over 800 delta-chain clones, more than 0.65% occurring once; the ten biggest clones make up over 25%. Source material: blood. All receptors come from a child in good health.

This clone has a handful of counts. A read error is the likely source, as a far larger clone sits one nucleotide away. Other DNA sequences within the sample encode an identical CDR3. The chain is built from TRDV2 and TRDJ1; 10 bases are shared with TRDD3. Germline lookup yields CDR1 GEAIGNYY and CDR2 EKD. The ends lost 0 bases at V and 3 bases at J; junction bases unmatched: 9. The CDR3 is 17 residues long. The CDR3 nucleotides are TGTGCCTGTGACACCCGTACCGGGGGATACGCCTCCGATAAACTCATCTTT. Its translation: CACDTRTGGYASDKLIF.

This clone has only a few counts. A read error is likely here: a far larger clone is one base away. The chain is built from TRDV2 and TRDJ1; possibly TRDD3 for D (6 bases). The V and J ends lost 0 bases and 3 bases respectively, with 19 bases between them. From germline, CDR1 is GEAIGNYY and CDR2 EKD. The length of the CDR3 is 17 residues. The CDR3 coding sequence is TGTGCCTGTGACACCCGTACTGGGAGATACGCCTCCGATAAACTCATCTTT. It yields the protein CACDTRTGRYASDKLIF.

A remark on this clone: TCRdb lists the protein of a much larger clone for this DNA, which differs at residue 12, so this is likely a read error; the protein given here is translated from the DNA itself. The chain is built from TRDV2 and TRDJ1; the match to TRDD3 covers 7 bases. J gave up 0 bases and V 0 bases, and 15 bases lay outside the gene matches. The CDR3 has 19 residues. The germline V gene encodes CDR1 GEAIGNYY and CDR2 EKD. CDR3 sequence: CACDTPYTGASRNTDKLIF. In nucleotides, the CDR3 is TGTGCCTGTGACACCCCTTATACTGGGGCCTCGAGGAACACCGATAAACTCATCTTT.

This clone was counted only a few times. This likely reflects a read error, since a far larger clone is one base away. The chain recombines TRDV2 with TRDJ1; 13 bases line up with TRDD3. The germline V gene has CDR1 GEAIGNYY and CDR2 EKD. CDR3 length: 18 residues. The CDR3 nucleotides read TGTGCCTGTGGCACCGCGTACTGGGGGATACGGTACACCGATAAACTCATCTTT. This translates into CACGTAYWGIRYTDKLIF.

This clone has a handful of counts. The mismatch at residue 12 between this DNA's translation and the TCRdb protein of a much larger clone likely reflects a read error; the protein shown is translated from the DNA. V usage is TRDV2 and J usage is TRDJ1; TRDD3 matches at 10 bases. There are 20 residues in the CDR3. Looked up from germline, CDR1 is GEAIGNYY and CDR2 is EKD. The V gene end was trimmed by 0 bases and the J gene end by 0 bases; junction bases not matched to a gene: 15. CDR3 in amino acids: CACDTVTGGSSPGDTDKLIF. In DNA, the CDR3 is TGTGCCTGTGACACCGTTACTGGGGGATCCTCGCCAGGGGACACCGATAAACTCATCTTT.

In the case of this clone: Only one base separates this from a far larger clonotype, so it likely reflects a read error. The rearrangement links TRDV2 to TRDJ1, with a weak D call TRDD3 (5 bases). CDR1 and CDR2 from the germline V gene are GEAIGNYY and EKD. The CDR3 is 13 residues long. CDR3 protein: CACERIGADKPIF. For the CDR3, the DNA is TGTGCCTGTGAGCGGATTGGGGCCGATAAACCCATCTTT.

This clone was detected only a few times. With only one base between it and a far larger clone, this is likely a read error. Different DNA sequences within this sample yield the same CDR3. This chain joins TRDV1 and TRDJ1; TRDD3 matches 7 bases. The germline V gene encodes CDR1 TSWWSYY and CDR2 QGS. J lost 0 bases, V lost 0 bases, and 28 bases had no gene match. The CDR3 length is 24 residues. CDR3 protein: CALGELRPASALLGELLYTDKLIF. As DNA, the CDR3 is TGTGCTCTTGGGGAACTACGGCCCGCGTCCGCTTTGTTGGGGGAGTTACTGTACACCGATAAACTCATCTTT.

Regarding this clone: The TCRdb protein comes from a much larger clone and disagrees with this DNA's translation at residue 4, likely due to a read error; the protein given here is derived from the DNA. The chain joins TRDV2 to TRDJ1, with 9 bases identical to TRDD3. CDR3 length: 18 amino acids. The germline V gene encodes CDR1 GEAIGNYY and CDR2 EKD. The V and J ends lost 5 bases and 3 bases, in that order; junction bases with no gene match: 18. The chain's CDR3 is CACGSLSGAGGSADKLIF. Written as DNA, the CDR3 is TGTGCCTGTGGCAGCCTTTCAGGGGCTGGGGGATCCGCCGATAAACTCATCTTT.

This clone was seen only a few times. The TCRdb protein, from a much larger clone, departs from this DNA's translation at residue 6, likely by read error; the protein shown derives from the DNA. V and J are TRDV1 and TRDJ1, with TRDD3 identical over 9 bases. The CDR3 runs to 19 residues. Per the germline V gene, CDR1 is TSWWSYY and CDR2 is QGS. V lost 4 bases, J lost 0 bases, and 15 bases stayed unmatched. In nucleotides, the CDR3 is TGTGCTCTTGGGGCCCCCCTATATTGGGGGATATATGACACCGATAAACTCATCTTT. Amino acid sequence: CALGAPLYWGIYDTDKLIF.

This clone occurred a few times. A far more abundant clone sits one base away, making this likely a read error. The CDR3 region is CARDPLGDITTDKLIF. For the CDR3, the DNA is TGTGCCCGTGACCCTCTCGGGGATATAACCACCGATAAACTCATCTTT. The chain has TRDV2 and TRDJ1; 7 bases agree with TRDD3. This CDR3 spans 16 amino acids. The germline V gene encodes CDR1 GEAIGNYY and CDR2 EKD.